This T cell receptor beta chain stems from a study of blood T cell repertoires in COVID-19. Study-wide context: Samples representing acute and convalescent COVID-19 were sourced from the United States, Italy and Spain.

As handled by the study authors: Researchers report that nucleated cell counts were estimated from reference gene primer amplification. Produced via immunoSEQ multiplex PCR; TCRdb's table is partial and in-frame only. V and J calls and clone size follow that table, whereas D and trimming were derived from the DNA. The sample lists about 230,000 clones; about 83% were seen once. Per germline, CDR1 KGHSH and CDR2 LQKENI. V was clipped by 0 bases and J by 2 bases; unmatched bases: 6. This CDR3 has 16 residues. This receptor was obtained from a middle-aged man with active or convalescent COVID-19. Sequenced sample: peripheral blood. The gene calls are TRBV18 and TRBJ2-7; 8 bases align to TRBD1. The CDR3 DNA reads as TGTGCCAGCTCACCACCGTGGGGACAGGACCCCTACGAGCAGTACTTC. Amino acid sequence: CASSPPWGQDPYEQYF.